The clone carrying this T cell receptor (beta chain) was seen repeatedly, ten times or more. The antigen is not known. The source of the sample is a study of human T cells and chemical hapten exposure. Across the whole study: Small differences in pooled library volume mainly drove the variation in TCR yields per sample.

Total RNA came from unfractionated whole blood. Unique molecular identifiers were linked by the library to individual cDNA molecules. Per the original methods: Sample TCR counts, which ranged from roughly 20,000 to 750,000, had a median of 95,638. One entry per CDR3 protein results from TCRdb running MiXCR on the 5' RACE reads. These V and J calls are TCRdb output, not the study's own analysis. The repertoire holds about 140,000 distinct CDR3 sequences, with roughly 4% as singletons. Notes on the study in general: TCRs at a frequency above 1 in 1000 stayed unchanged with DPC sensitization.

The sequence derives from a female donor in good health.

The DNA for the CDR3 is TGTGCTAGTGGTTTGGAGGCGGATCAGCCCCAGCATTTT. Amino acid sequence: CASGLEADQPQHF. The V and J genes are TRBV12-5 and TRBJ1-5; D remains unclear. The V end lost 1 base, the J end lost 5 bases, and 6 bases lay between the germline ends. Germline CDR1 is LGHNT and CDR2 is FRNRAP. CDR3 length: 13 residues.